Below, 17 T cell receptor beta chains from the same sample are listed, as sequenced in a study of lymphopenia after photon versus proton radiotherapy. Libraries were prepared by immunoSEQ multiplex PCR; TCRdb keeps only in-frame clonotypes and omits some of them. The sample has about 30,000 clones, about 90% seen once. The sample here was peripheral blood, taken from a patient treated with photon-based radiotherapy. All receptors come from a woman between 45 and 60 years old with pancreatic cancer.

This clone was observed a single time. This rearrangement joins TRBV1 to TRBJ1-2. TRBV1 is recorded as a pseudogene. The CDR3 covers 14 residues. The CDR3 DNA follows: TGCACCAGCAGCCAAGGAGGGCCCCGCGATGGCTACACCTTC. Protein: CTSSQGGPRDGYTF.

This rearrangement joins TRBV5-1 to TRBJ2-7, with 15 bases fitting TRBD2. CDR1 is SGHRS and CDR2 is YFSETQ in the germline V gene. Trimming took 1 base from V and 7 from J; bases not matched to a gene: 9. This CDR3 is built from 17 residues. CDR3 sequence (DNA): TGCGCCAGCAGCTTGTTTGGGACTAGCGGGAGGTCGCGGGAGCAGTACTTC. It is translated as CASSLFGTSGRSREQYF. Full variable domain (missing parts from reference TRBV5-1 and TRBJ2-7): KAGVTQTPRYLIKTRGQQVTLSCSPISGHRSVSWYQQTPGQGLQFLFEYFSETQRNKGNFPGRFSGRQFSNSRSEMNVSTLELGDSALYLCASSLFGTSGRSREQYFGPGTRLTVT.

This chain uses TRBV5-1 with TRBJ1-1, with D hard to call. CDR1 is SGHRS, CDR2 YFSETQ, per germline. The CDR3 runs 14 residues. Trimming left V 1 base short and J 0 bases short, with 7 bases between. In DNA form, the CDR3 reads TGCGCCAGCAGCTTGACACTGATGAACACTGAAGCTTTCTTT. Translating gives CASSLTLMNTEAFF. Complete variable domain (other parts from reference TRBV5-1 and TRBJ1-1): KAGVTQTPRYLIKTRGQQVTLSCSPISGHRSVSWYQQTPGQGLQFLFEYFSETQRNKGNFPGRFSGRQFSNSRSEMNVSTLELGDSALYLCASSLTLMNTEAFFGQGTRLTVV.

The rearrangement joins TRBV18 to TRBJ1-2; 10 nucleotides align to TRBD1. Germline-derived CDR1 and CDR2 are KGHSH and LQKENI. Germline trimming cut 6 bases from V and 6 bases from J; bases unmatched to any gene: 4. The CDR3 is made up of 13 amino acids. The CDR3 region is CASSRDRGDGYTF. CDR3 coding DNA: TGTGCCAGCTCCCGGGACAGGGGAGATGGCTACACCTTC.

The genes are TRBV29-1 and TRBJ2-1; 7 positions agree with TRBD2. V lost 0 bases, J lost 6 bases, and 5 bases stayed unmatched. This CDR3 comprises 14 residues. The germline V gene encodes CDR1 SQVTM and CDR2 ANQGSEA. CDR3 DNA: TGCAGCGTTGAAGATCGGGGGGACGGCAATGAGCAGTTCTTC. It translates to CSVEDRGDGNEQFF.

The chain employs TRBV30 and TRBJ2-3; D may be TRBD2 (6 bases). Trimming shortened V by 2 bases and J by 4 bases, and 13 bases separated the two germline ends. Germline V CDR1 and CDR2: GTSNPN, SVGIG (reference sequence). The CDR3 consists of 14 residues. DNA for the CDR3: TGTGCCTGGAGTCCGACTAGTTCATCAGATACGCAGTATTTT. Encoded protein: CAWSPTSSSDTQYF.

A few counts support this clone. V is TRBV4-3 and J is TRBJ1-3, with unresolved D. The CDR3 sequence is 13 residues long. CDR1 is LGHNA, CDR2 YSLEER, per germline. Trimming took off 0 bases at V and 2 bases at J, with 2 bases between the two ends. The CDR3 region is CASSQDTGNTIYF. As DNA, the CDR3 is TGCGCCAGCAGCCAAGATACTGGAAACACCATATATTTT.

CDR3 residues: CASRKAGADTEAFF. The DNA for the CDR3 is TGTGCCAGCAGGAAAGCAGGGGCTGACACTGAAGCTTTCTTT. This chain uses TRBV6-6 with TRBJ1-1; D is perhaps TRBD1 (6 bases). V lost 6 bases, J lost 3 bases, and 14 bases lay in between. The CDR3 loop spans 14 amino acids. Germline lookup yields CDR1 MNHNY and CDR2 SVGAGI (reference sequence).

This sequence joins TRBV30 and TRBJ1-2; D possibly corresponds to TRBD1 (6 bases). Trimming removed 2 bases from V and 2 bases from J, with 18 bases in between. CDR3 length equals 16 residues. The germline V gene encodes CDR1 GTSNPN and CDR2 SVGIG (reference sequence). CDR3 sequence: CAWSREPGQRNYGYTF. CDR3 in DNA: TGTGCCTGGAGTAGGGAACCGGGACAACGGAACTATGGCTACACCTTC.

The rearrangement links TRBV5-1 to TRBJ2-3, with 7 bases fitting TRBD2. Germline V gives CDR1 SGHRS, CDR2 YFSETQ. V dropped 4 bases and J dropped 4; count of bases not matched to a gene: 6. The CDR3 is 14 residues long. Here the CDR3 DNA reads TGCGCCAGCAGCGAATTGGGAGGGGCAGATACGCAGTATTTT. It specifies CASSELGGADTQYF. The full variable domain, in which reference TRBV5-1 and TRBJ2-3 provide the parts outside the CDR3, is KAGVTQTPRYLIKTRGQQVTLSCSPISGHRSVSWYQQTPGQGLQFLFEYFSETQRNKGNFPGRFSGRQFSNSRSEMNVSTLELGDSALYLCASSELGGADTQYFGPGTRLTVL.

The chain links TRBV6-5 to TRBJ2-1, with D unclear. The V and J ends lost 4 bases and 4 bases respectively, with 17 bases between them. The germline V gene has CDR1 MNHEY and CDR2 SVGAGI. The CDR3 is made up of 16 amino acids. The DNA of the CDR3 is TGTGCCAGCAGTTCCCGGGCCGGACCCAATTACAATGAGCAGTTCTTC. Its protein product is CASSSRAGPNYNEQFF.

Only a few counts were recorded for this clone. This CDR3 reads CASSPQGPRTDQPQHF. The CDR3 DNA sequence: TGTGCCAGCAGTCCCCAGGGCCCCAGGACCGATCAGCCCCAGCATTTT. The chain links TRBV28 to TRBJ1-5, with D perhaps TRBD1 (5 bases). V was shortened by 5 bases and J by 5 bases, with 19 bases between the two germline ends. Germline CDR1 and CDR2: MDHEN and SYDVKM. This CDR3 spans 16 amino acids. Based on the CDR3 plus reference TRBV28 and TRBJ1-5, the full variable domain is DVKVTQSSRYLVKRTGEKVFLECVQDMDHENMFWYRQDPGLGLRLIYFSYDVKMKEKGDIPEGYSVSREKKERFSLILESASTNQTSMYLCASSPQGPRTDQPQHFGDGTRLSIL.

This clone appeared once. The V call is TRBV9, the J call TRBJ1-3, with 12 bases identical to TRBD1. The CDR3 is 17 residues long. The J segment lost 3 bases and the V segment lost 0 bases, leaving 4 bases of the junction unmatched. CDR1 SGDLS and CDR2 YYNGEE come from the germline V gene. Here the CDR3 reads CASSVGGQGALGNTIYF. The CDR3 DNA reads as TGTGCCAGCAGCGTAGGGGGACAGGGGGCGCTTGGAAACACCATATATTTT.

The chain combines TRBV19 with TRBJ1-3, with TRBD1 matching 8 bases. The V segment lost 1 base and the J segment 4 bases; nucleotides outside the gene matches: 12. This CDR3 contains 18 residues. Germline CDR1 is LNHDA and CDR2 is SQIVND (reference sequence). The CDR3 nucleotides are TGTGCCAGTAGTATAGGTGGGGGTTCGACAGGGGTCGGAAACACCATATATTTT. Translation gives CASSIGGGSTGVGNTIYF.

The rearrangement links TRBV4-3 to TRBJ1-2; TRBD1 might be the D (6 bases). The CDR3 consists of 16 residues. In germline, CDR1 is LGHNA, CDR2 YSLEER. V was clipped by 0 bases and J by 1 base, with 12 bases between them. DNA of the CDR3: TGCGCCAGCAGCCAAGATGTCACACAGGGTAACTATGGCTACACCTTC. Translation gives CASSQDVTQGNYGYTF.

The CDR3 protein is CASSQAQDRAKLFF. The CDR3 DNA follows: TGCGCCAGCAGCCAAGCACAGGACAGGGCCAAACTGTTTTTT. The chain recombines TRBV4-1 with TRBJ1-4; 8 bases are shared with TRBD1. The junction had 6 bases not matched to a gene; V was cut back by 1 base and J by 11 bases. The CDR3 loop spans 14 amino acids. In germline, CDR1 is MGHRA, CDR2 YSYEKL.

This chain links TRBV6-8 with TRBJ2-1, with D hard to call. Germline V gives CDR1 MNHGY, CDR2 SAAAGT. The CDR3 runs to 15 residues. Trimming left V 7 bases short and J 6 bases short, with 19 bases between. The CDR3: CASIPAGGNPNEQFF. The CDR3 nucleotides read TGTGCCAGCATCCCTGCCGGCGGAAATCCCAATGAGCAGTTCTTC.